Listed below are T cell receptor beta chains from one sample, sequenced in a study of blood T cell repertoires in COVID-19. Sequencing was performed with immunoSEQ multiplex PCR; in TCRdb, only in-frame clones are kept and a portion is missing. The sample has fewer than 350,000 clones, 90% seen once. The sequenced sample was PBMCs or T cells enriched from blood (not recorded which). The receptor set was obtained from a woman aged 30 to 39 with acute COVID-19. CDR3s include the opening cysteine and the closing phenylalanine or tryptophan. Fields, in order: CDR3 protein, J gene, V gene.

CSGTWETQYF,TRBJ2-5,TRBV20-1
CASSWAGGYDTEAFF,TRBJ1-1,TRBV5-1
CASSQEGPGLAGDTGELFF,TRBJ2-2,TRBV4-2
CASSQEGSHEAFF,TRBJ1-1,TRBV4-1
CASSARASGSSYEQYF,TRBJ2-7,TRBV28
CASSQEQGLNQPQHF,TRBJ1-5,TRBV3-1/TRBV3-2
CASRPAGVSQEQFF,TRBJ2-1,TRBV28
CASSPGTGGKGGELFF,TRBJ2-2,TRBV3-1/TRBV3-2
CASSRTSGGLADTQYF,TRBJ2-3,TRBV4-1
CASSLPSSYNEQFF,TRBJ2-1,TRBV28
CAISAASGSYEQYF,TRBJ2-7,TRBV10-3
CASSFSGIYEAFF,TRBJ1-1,TRBV28
CASSSQGLDGYTF,TRBJ1-2,TRBV6-6
CASSQVNTPLQQETQYF,TRBJ2-5,TRBV4-1
CASSPERSGLAGSQFF,TRBJ2-1,TRBV11-2
CALSNLDTLNTEAFF,TRBJ1-1,TRBV6-5
CASSPSGRAFSYEQYF,TRBJ2-7,TRBV7-2
CAISESVRATNEKLFF,TRBJ1-4,TRBV10-3
CASSDIDRDYYEQYF,TRBJ2-7,TRBV25-1
CASLQGQGTNEKLFF,TRBJ1-4,TRBV10-1
CASKPGQGAPTEAFF,TRBJ1-1,TRBV28
CASSPLLEQYF,TRBJ2-7,TRBV7-9